This is a list of T cell receptor beta chains from one sample in a study of cytomegalovirus exposure and HLA in healthy donors. Generated by immunoSEQ multiplex PCR, the TCRdb table keeps only in-frame clones and is missing some. This table holds 140,000 to 150,000 clones, roughly 89% found once. Source material: PBMCs. These receptors were collected from a man aged 18 to 30 in good health and CMV-seropositive. CDR3s include the opening cysteine and the closing phenylalanine or tryptophan. The D gene is left open where the match is weak. Not every row has a clone size; where given, it reads once, few, many or a size class.

d_call: TRBD1; clone_size: NA; v_call: TRBV11-2; j_call: TRBJ1-5; cdr3_aa: CASSSDREQPQHF; cdr3_nt: TGTGCCAGCAGCTCGGACAGGGAACAGCCCCAGCATTTT
d_call: NA; clone_size: NA; v_call: TRBV25-1; j_call: TRBJ1-4; cdr3_aa: CASSGRGLEKLFF; cdr3_nt: TGTGCCAGCAGTGGCCGGGGTTTGGAAAAACTGTTTTTT
d_call: NA; clone_size: once; v_call: TRBV5-6; j_call: TRBJ2-3; cdr3_aa: CASSSGRRGGPDTQYF; cdr3_nt: TGTGCCAGCAGCTCCGGGCGGCGGGGCGGCCCAGATACGCAGTATTTT
d_call: NA; clone_size: NA; v_call: TRBV28; j_call: TRBJ1-2; cdr3_aa: CASRQDYGYTF; cdr3_nt: TGTGCCAGCCGACAGGACTATGGCTACACCTTC
d_call: NA; clone_size: NA; v_call: TRBV18; j_call: TRBJ1-2; cdr3_aa: CASDTGTNYGYTF; cdr3_nt: TGTGCCAGCGATACCGGGACTAACTATGGCTACACCTTC
d_call: NA; clone_size: NA; v_call: TRBV27; j_call: TRBJ2-7; cdr3_aa: CASSLTGDWDEQYF; cdr3_nt: TGTGCCAGCAGTTTAACGGGAGATTGGGACGAGCAGTACTTC
d_call: NA; clone_size: NA; v_call: TRBV6-4; j_call: TRBJ1-1; cdr3_aa: CASSDSNSAEAFF; cdr3_nt: TGTGCCAGCAGTGACTCTAACTCCGCTGAAGCTTTCTTT
d_call: TRBD2; clone_size: NA; v_call: TRBV30; j_call: TRBJ2-5; cdr3_aa: CAWSRELAGQETQYF; cdr3_nt: TGTGCCTGGAGTCGGGAGCTAGCGGGACAAGAGACCCAGTACTTC
d_call: TRBD2; clone_size: NA; v_call: TRBV6-1; j_call: TRBJ2-1; cdr3_aa: CASSELTSGVYNEQFF; cdr3_nt: TGTGCCAGCAGTGAGCTGACTAGCGGGGTTTACAATGAGCAGTTCTTC
d_call: TRBD2; clone_size: NA; v_call: TRBV7-2; j_call: TRBJ2-1; cdr3_aa: CASNEAGGLQQFF; cdr3_nt: TGTGCCAGCAACGAAGCGGGGGGCCTGCAGCAGTTCTTC
d_call: NA; clone_size: NA; v_call: TRBV5-8; j_call: TRBJ2-7; cdr3_aa: CASSPGGHEQYF; cdr3_nt: TGTGCCAGCAGCCCCGGAGGGCACGAGCAGTACTTC
d_call: NA; clone_size: few; v_call: TRBV6-4; j_call: TRBJ2-1; cdr3_aa: CASSEREGGNEQFF; cdr3_nt: TGTGCCAGCAGTGAACGGGAAGGGGGCAATGAGCAGTTCTTC
d_call: NA; clone_size: NA; v_call: TRBV9; j_call: TRBJ2-1; cdr3_aa: CASSVDRWSSYNEQFF; cdr3_nt: TGTGCCAGCAGCGTAGATCGGTGGAGCTCCTACAATGAGCAGTTCTTC
d_call: NA; clone_size: NA; v_call: TRBV30; j_call: TRBJ1-1; cdr3_aa: CAWSAPRTVAGTEAFF; cdr3_nt: TGTGCCTGGAGTGCCCCGCGGACAGTCGCAGGGACTGAAGCTTTCTTT
d_call: NA; clone_size: NA; v_call: TRBV2; j_call: TRBJ2-6; cdr3_aa: CASRKSVQDLYRGANVLTF; cdr3_nt: TGTGCCAGCAGGAAAAGCGTACAGGATCTTTATCGGGGGGCCAACGTCCTGACTTTC
d_call: TRBD1; clone_size: NA; v_call: TRBV4-1; j_call: TRBJ1-1; cdr3_aa: CASSQDRGSAEAFF; cdr3_nt: TGCGCCAGCAGCCAAGACAGGGGGTCTGCTGAAGCTTTCTTT
d_call: NA; clone_size: NA; v_call: TRBV29-1; j_call: TRBJ1-3; cdr3_aa: CSVDGGGNTIYF; cdr3_nt: TGCAGCGTTGATGGTGGCGGAAACACCATATATTTT
d_call: NA; clone_size: NA; v_call: TRBV7-5; j_call: TRBJ1-2; cdr3_aa: CARSFRDRHPYGYTF; cdr3_nt: TGTGCCAGAAGCTTCCGGGACAGGCACCCATATGGCTACACCTTC
d_call: TRBD2; clone_size: once; v_call: TRBV4-1; j_call: TRBJ2-1; cdr3_aa: CASSQVLAGVEQFF; cdr3_nt: TGCGCCAGCAGCCAGGTTTTAGCGGGAGTGGAGCAGTTCTTC
d_call: TRBD2; clone_size: few; v_call: TRBV7-8; j_call: TRBJ2-2; cdr3_aa: CASSELAGGNTGELFF; cdr3_nt: TGTGCCAGCAGCGAACTAGCGGGGGGGAACACCGGGGAGCTGTTTTTT
d_call: NA; clone_size: NA; v_call: TRBV15; j_call: TRBJ1-2; cdr3_aa: CATSRDVGDGYTF; cdr3_nt: TGTGCCACCAGCAGAGACGTGGGAGATGGCTACACCTTC
d_call: TRBD1; clone_size: once; v_call: TRBV28; j_call: TRBJ1-6; cdr3_aa: CASSEDRVSPLHF; cdr3_nt: TGTGCCAGCAGTGAGGACAGGGTATCACCCCTCCACTTT
d_call: NA; clone_size: NA; v_call: TRBV5-8; j_call: TRBJ2-7; cdr3_aa: CASSFEVNHEQYF; cdr3_nt: TGTGCCAGCAGCTTTGAGGTTAACCACGAGCAGTACTTC
d_call: NA; clone_size: NA; v_call: TRBV10-2; j_call: TRBJ1-4; cdr3_aa: CASSVGDKLFF; cdr3_nt: TGCGCCAGCAGTGTTGGAGATAAACTGTTTTTT
d_call: TRBD1; clone_size: NA; v_call: TRBV6-5; j_call: TRBJ1-2; cdr3_aa: CASSLSPGQINYGYTF; cdr3_nt: TGTGCCAGCAGTTTATCACCGGGACAGATTAACTATGGCTACACCTTC
d_call: NA; clone_size: NA; v_call: TRBV18; j_call: TRBJ2-1; cdr3_aa: CASSPPARGYNEQFF; cdr3_nt: TGTGCCAGCTCACCACCGGCCAGGGGCTACAATGAGCAGTTCTTC
d_call: NA; clone_size: NA; v_call: TRBV10-3; j_call: TRBJ2-1; cdr3_aa: CAISESIYGTKFF; cdr3_nt: TGTGCCATCAGTGAGTCGATTTACGGTACTAAGTTCTTC
d_call: TRBD2; clone_size: NA; v_call: TRBV7-2; j_call: TRBJ2-7; cdr3_aa: CASSLGRGLVSEQYF; cdr3_nt: TGTGCCAGCAGCTTAGGAAGGGGACTAGTCAGCGAGCAGTACTTC
d_call: NA; clone_size: NA; v_call: TRBV29-1; j_call: TRBJ1-3; cdr3_aa: CSVAFQGFSGNTIYF; cdr3_nt: TGCAGCGTGGCCTTCCAGGGATTCTCTGGAAACACCATATATTTT
d_call: TRBD1; clone_size: NA; v_call: TRBV11-2; j_call: TRBJ1-2; cdr3_aa: CASSLGGQGSYGYTF; cdr3_nt: TGTGCCAGCAGCTTAGGAGGACAGGGGAGCTATGGCTACACCTTC
d_call: NA; clone_size: NA; v_call: TRBV19; j_call: TRBJ1-1; cdr3_aa: CASTGRGTEAFF; cdr3_nt: TGTGCCAGTACAGGGCGGGGGACTGAAGCTTTCTTT
d_call: NA; clone_size: NA; v_call: TRBV5-1; j_call: TRBJ2-5; cdr3_aa: CASSLVGLSGETQYF; cdr3_nt: TGCGCCAGCAGCTTGGTGGGCCTGAGTGGAGAGACCCAGTACTTC
d_call: NA; clone_size: NA; v_call: TRBV10-3; j_call: TRBJ2-1; cdr3_aa: CAISWRDSHNEQFF; cdr3_nt: TGTGCCATCAGTTGGAGGGACTCCCACAATGAGCAGTTCTTC
d_call: NA; clone_size: NA; v_call: TRBV14; j_call: TRBJ2-1; cdr3_aa: CASRSAGSSYNEQFF; cdr3_nt: TGTGCCAGCAGATCGGCGGGGAGCTCCTACAATGAGCAGTTCTTC
d_call: NA; clone_size: NA; v_call: TRBV6-6; j_call: TRBJ1-5; cdr3_aa: CASSYSAGEYQPQHF; cdr3_nt: TGTGCCAGCAGTTACTCGGCGGGAGAGTATCAGCCCCAGCATTTT
d_call: TRBD1; clone_size: NA; v_call: TRBV6-5; j_call: TRBJ1-2; cdr3_aa: CASKFSRTGNGYTF; cdr3_nt: TGTGCCAGCAAGTTTTCTCGGACAGGGAACGGCTACACCTTC
d_call: NA; clone_size: NA; v_call: TRBV30; j_call: TRBJ1-2; cdr3_aa: CAWLGGARSNYGYTF; cdr3_nt: TGTGCCTGGTTAGGGGGGGCGAGAAGTAACTATGGCTACACCTTC
d_call: NA; clone_size: NA; v_call: TRBV14; j_call: TRBJ2-1; cdr3_aa: CASSPGHLYNEQFF; cdr3_nt: TGTGCCAGCAGCCCGGGACACCTCTACAATGAGCAGTTCTTC
d_call: TRBD1; clone_size: NA; v_call: TRBV2; j_call: TRBJ2-2; cdr3_aa: CASGRDRNTGELFF; cdr3_nt: TGTGCCAGCGGCCGGGACAGAAACACCGGGGAGCTGTTTTTT
d_call: TRBD2; clone_size: NA; v_call: TRBV6-1; j_call: TRBJ2-7; cdr3_aa: CASSERGGPSYEQYF; cdr3_nt: TGTGCCAGCAGTGAGCGGGGGGGCCCTTCCTACGAGCAGTACTTC
d_call: TRBD2; clone_size: once; v_call: TRBV4-2; j_call: TRBJ2-2; cdr3_aa: CASSQERREGELFF; cdr3_nt: TGTGCCAGCAGCCAAGAAAGGCGGGAGGGGGAGCTGTTTTTT
d_call: TRBD2; clone_size: NA; v_call: TRBV7-6; j_call: TRBJ2-1; cdr3_aa: CASSLHTGLANTEQFF; cdr3_nt: TGTGCCAGCAGCCTACATACGGGACTAGCGAACACTGAGCAGTTCTTC
d_call: NA; clone_size: NA; v_call: TRBV19; j_call: TRBJ1-2; cdr3_aa: CASSNQPGGYGYTF; cdr3_nt: TGTGCCAGTAGTAATCAACCCGGAGGCTATGGCTACACCTTC
d_call: NA; clone_size: NA; v_call: TRBV5-1; j_call: TRBJ1-4; cdr3_aa: CASSLAVIATTNEKLFF; cdr3_nt: TGCGCCAGCAGCTTGGCCGTAATAGCTACAACTAATGAAAAACTGTTTTTT
d_call: TRBD2; clone_size: NA; v_call: TRBV2; j_call: TRBJ2-7; cdr3_aa: CASKRDGYYEQYF; cdr3_nt: TGTGCCAGCAAGCGGGACGGGTACTACGAGCAGTACTTC
d_call: NA; clone_size: NA; v_call: TRBV6-5; j_call: TRBJ1-1; cdr3_aa: CASSVPGGTEAFF; cdr3_nt: TGTGCCAGCAGTGTTCCGGGGGGCACTGAAGCTTTCTTT
d_call: TRBD1; clone_size: once; v_call: TRBV6-1; j_call: TRBJ1-1; cdr3_aa: CASSEGLGTGNSGTEAFF; cdr3_nt: TGTGCCAGCAGTGAGGGGTTAGGGACAGGGAATTCTGGAACTGAAGCTTTCTTT